One and the same sample provided the 27 T cell receptor beta chains below, sequenced in a study of blood T cell repertoires in COVID-19. Clones were read by immunoSEQ multiplex PCR, and TCRdb kept only the in-frame ones, dropping some. The sample includes 140,000 to 150,000 clones, roughly 90% of them seen just once. Sequencing input: peripheral blood. Receptors originate from a woman in her 50s with acute or convalescent COVID-19.

The chain couples TRBV28 to TRBJ2-3; TRBD2 matches 8 bases. CDR1 is MDHEN, CDR2 SYDVKM, per germline. Trimming at V came to 5 bases and at J to 4 bases, leaving 17 bases not matched to a gene. The CDR3 extends over 18 amino acids. CDR3 loop: CASSDPPGGRFGADTQYF. The CDR3 region has the DNA TGTGCCAGCAGTGACCCTCCGGGGGGGCGGTTCGGGGCAGATACGCAGTATTTT.

The chain is built from TRBV25-1 and TRBJ1-2; 8 bases agree with TRBD1. The CDR3 has 13 amino acids. The trim removed 3 bases at V and 7 bases at J, leaving 4 bases unmatched. Germline loops: CDR1 MGHDK, CDR2 SYGVNS. In nucleotides, the CDR3 is TGTGCCAGCAGTGAGACGACAGGGGCTGGCTACACCTTC. The encoded protein is CASSETTGAGYTF.

The chain combines TRBV30 with TRBJ1-2; maybe TRBD1 (5 bases). Germline V CDR1 and CDR2: GTSNPN, SVGIG (reference sequence). This CDR3 has 14 amino acids. V was trimmed by 4 bases and J by 3 bases, leaving 15 bases between them. DNA for the CDR3: TGTGCCTGGAAGGGGCCCGGGTTTTACTATGGCTACACCTTC. It encodes CAWKGPGFYYGYTF. Filled out from reference TRBV30 and TRBJ1-2, the complete variable domain reads SQTIHQWPATLVQPVGSPLSLECTVEGTSNPNLYWYRQAAGRGLQLLFYSVGIGQISSEVPQNLSASRPQDRQFILSSKKLLLSDSGFYLCAWKGPGFYYGYTFGSGTRLTVV.

V and J are TRBV2 and TRBJ1-2; 8 bases are a match to TRBD1. The CDR3 has 12 residues. Germline V CDR1 and CDR2: SNHLY, FYNNEI. The V and J ends lost 7 bases and 8 bases, in that order; junction bases with no gene match: 6. CDR3 loop: CASIGQGGGYTF. The CDR3 DNA reads TGTGCCAGCATCGGACAGGGTGGGGGCTACACCTTC.

The chain's CDR3 is CASSHLRTSRASEQYF. The CDR3 DNA sequence: TGTGCCAGCAGCCATCTCCGGACTAGCCGGGCCTCCGAGCAGTACTTC. The genes are TRBV3-1 (or the pseudogene TRBV3-2) and TRBJ2-7; 8 bases map to TRBD2. The CDR3 has 16 amino acids. The V segment lost 3 bases and the J segment 6 bases; nucleotides outside the gene matches: 13. CDR1 is LGHDT and CDR2 is YNNKEL in the germline V gene (reference sequence).

The rearrangement uses TRBV30 and TRBJ1-3; D is uncertain. From germline, CDR1 is GTSNPN and CDR2 SVGIG (reference sequence). Trimming took 3 bases from V and 3 from J, leaving 3 bases between them. CDR3 length equals 11 residues. In DNA form, the CDR3 reads TGTGCCTGGAGCGGTGGAAACACCATATATTTT. Its protein product is CAWSGGNTIYF.

This rearrangement joins TRBV19 to TRBJ2-2; D is unresolved. V lost 2 bases, J lost 4 bases, and 5 bases lay in between. The germline gives CDR1 LNHDA, CDR2 SQIVND (reference sequence). CDR3 size: 13 residues. The DNA of the CDR3 is TGTGCCAGTAGTATACCCCTCACCGGGGAGCTGTTTTTT. Amino acid sequence: CASSIPLTGELFF.

Comments on this clone: The same CDR3 is also encoded by other DNA sequences in this sample. The J gene is TRBJ1-2, the V gene TRBV11-2, with D possibly TRBD1 on 5 matching bases. CDR3 length: 13 amino acids. Germline CDR1 SGHAT, CDR2 FQNNGV. With 1 base removed from V and 2 bases from J, the gap between germline ends came to 5 bases. The CDR3: CASSLAGNYGYTF. CDR3 in DNA: TGTGCCAGCAGCTTAGCAGGGAACTATGGCTACACCTTC.

This chain's CDR3 is CASSLKNPPGQGIISNQPQHF. In DNA, the CDR3 is TGTGCCAGCAGCTTAAAGAACCCACCGGGACAGGGGATAATTAGCAATCAGCCCCAGCATTTT. The rearrangement joins TRBV7-4 to TRBJ1-5, with 10 positions matching TRBD1. J lost 0 bases, V lost 2 bases, and 16 bases had no gene match. The CDR3 is made up of 21 amino acids. The germline V gene encodes CDR1 SGHVT and CDR2 SQSDAQ.

V and J are TRBV9 and TRBJ2-5; 9 bases are a match to TRBD2. The CDR3 has 14 amino acids. Germline CDR1 and CDR2: SGDLS and YYNGEE. V was clipped by 3 bases and J by 1 base; unmatched bases: 1. The CDR3 region has the DNA TGTGCCAGCAGCGCTAGCGGGGTCCAAGAGACCCAGTACTTC. It specifies CASSASGVQETQYF.

The rearrangement joins TRBV7-9 to TRBJ2-3, with unresolved D. The CDR3 is 15 amino acids. Germline V gene data show CDR1 as SEHNR and CDR2 as FQNEAQ (reference sequence). Between the trimmed V and J ends, which lost 8 bases and 0 bases, there was a span of 15 bases. Here the CDR3 reads CASHTRGASTDTQYF. The CDR3, as DNA: TGTGCCAGCCATACGCGCGGAGCCAGCACAGATACGCAGTATTTT.

The V and J genes are TRBV2 and TRBJ2-2, with 12 bases identical to TRBD1. This CDR3 region has 16 residues. The junction had 7 bases not matched to a gene; V was cut back by 7 bases and J by 4 bases. Germline CDR1 SNHLY, CDR2 FYNNEI. Here the CDR3 DNA reads TGTGCCAGCACCAGGCGGGGACAGGGGGCCACCGGGGAGCTGTTTTTT. It translates to CASTRRGQGATGELFF.

The V and J genes are TRBV12-5 and TRBJ1-2, with 9 nucleotides matching TRBD1. Germline CDR1 LGHNT, CDR2 FRNRAP. The trim removed 0 bases at V and 0 bases at J, leaving 14 bases unmatched. The CDR3 has 20 amino acids. The CDR3 reads CASGLVTAGTGRDANYGYTF. CDR3 sequence (DNA): TGTGCTAGTGGTTTGGTAACGGCGGGGACAGGGCGAGATGCTAACTATGGCTACACCTTC.

V usage is TRBV7-9 and J usage is TRBJ1-1; 9 bases are a match to TRBD1. With 2 bases clipped from V and 6 bases from J, the junction kept 7 bases outside the gene matches. The CDR3 has 15 residues. From germline, CDR1 is SEHNR and CDR2 FQNEAQ (reference sequence). The CDR3 here is CASSLSATGGPEAFF. The CDR3 DNA sequence: TGTGCCAGCAGCTTATCGGCGACAGGGGGGCCTGAAGCTTTCTTT.

This sequence joins TRBV9 and TRBJ2-3, with no clear D. V was shortened by 0 bases and J by 6 bases, with 20 bases between the two germline ends. Germline CDR1 reads SGDLS; CDR2 reads YYNGEE. CDR3 length: 17 residues. In DNA form, the CDR3 reads TGTGCCAGCAGCGTAGGGGTAACTGTTGGTGCCGGGGATACGCAGTATTTT. It translates to CASSVGVTVGAGDTQYF.

The chain has TRBV6-6 and TRBJ1-3; no definite D call. Trimming removed 6 bases from V and 3 bases from J, with 12 bases in between. Germline V gene data show CDR1 as MNHNY and CDR2 as SVGAGI (reference sequence). The CDR3 consists of 14 residues. As DNA, the CDR3 is TGTGCCAGCAGGACCGCGGGGTTTGGAAACACCATATATTTT. It yields the protein CASRTAGFGNTIYF.

V and J are TRBV5-1 and TRBJ2-1; D is ambiguous. The ends were cut back, 0 bases at V and 9 bases at J, with 7 bases in the middle. Per germline, CDR1 SGHRS and CDR2 YFSETQ. This CDR3 is built from 12 residues. The CDR3 coding sequence is TGCGCCAGCAGCTTGGCACGACTTGAGCAGTTCTTC. This sequence encodes CASSLARLEQFF.

The CDR3 nucleotides are TGTGCCAGCACCCTAGGACAGCCCTCCACCGGGGAGCTGTTTTTT. This encodes CASTLGQPSTGELFF. The chain is built from TRBV7-7 and TRBJ2-2, with D possibly matching TRBD1 (6 bases). Germline V lookup: CDR1 SSHAT, CDR2 FNYEAQ (reference sequence). Trimming left V 7 bases short and J 4 bases short, with 16 bases between. The CDR3 loop spans 15 amino acids.

The V and J genes are TRBV4-1 and TRBJ2-1, with D possibly TRBD1 on 6 matching bases. CDR3 length: 18 amino acids. CDR1 and CDR2 (germline): MGHRA, YSYEKL. The V and J ends lost 0 bases and 9 bases respectively, with 24 bases between them. Here the CDR3 reads CASSQDPAFGGASGEQFF. CDR3 nucleotide sequence: TGCGCCAGCAGCCAAGATCCCGCTTTTGGGGGCGCGAGTGGTGAGCAGTTCTTC.

This sequence joins TRBV7-3 and TRBJ2-7; 15 bases are a match to TRBD2. From germline, CDR1 is SGHTA and CDR2 FQGTGA. The CDR3 contains 16 residues. The V and J ends lost 5 bases and 5 bases, in that order; junction bases with no gene match: 7. CDR3 residues: CASSPGLAGGRHEQYF. The CDR3 DNA reads as TGTGCCAGCAGCCCGGGACTAGCGGGAGGAAGGCACGAGCAGTACTTC.

The chain is built from TRBV19 and TRBJ2-1; D is unresolved. There are 14 residues in the CDR3. V lost 7 bases, J lost 0 bases, and 10 bases lay in between. Germline CDR1 and CDR2: LNHDA and SQIVND (reference sequence). The CDR3 region is CASNEPSSYNEQFF. In nucleotides, the CDR3 is TGTGCCAGTAATGAGCCAAGCTCCTACAATGAGCAGTTCTTC.

J is TRBJ1-2 and V is TRBV19, with TRBD1 matching over 7 bases. Germline values: CDR1 LNHDA, CDR2 SQIVND (reference sequence). CDR3 length equals 20 residues. The V and J ends lost 4 bases and 1 base, in that order; junction bases with no gene match: 21. This CDR3 is CASSTPITDRLEQSNYGYTF. The CDR3 region has the DNA TGTGCCAGTAGTACGCCAATTACGGACAGGCTCGAACAGAGTAACTATGGCTACACCTTC.

The CDR3: CASSFGLAGEDEQFF. CDR3 nucleotide sequence: TGTGCCAGCAGTTTTGGTCTAGCGGGAGAGGATGAGCAGTTCTTC. V and J are TRBV28 and TRBJ2-1; TRBD2 agrees at 10 bases. Germline V gene data show CDR1 as MDHEN and CDR2 as SYDVKM. The CDR3 covers 15 residues. Losses at the gene ends were 3 bases for V and 8 bases for J; bases not matched to a gene: 7.

V is TRBV15 and J is TRBJ2-1; 8 bases map to TRBD2. The CDR3 consists of 11 residues. The germline gives CDR1 LNHNV, CDR2 YYDKDF (reference sequence). The ends lost 5 bases at V and 12 bases at J; junction bases unmatched: 3. The CDR3 loop is CATSGLAGQFF. The CDR3 coding sequence is TGTGCCACCAGCGGGCTAGCGGGGCAGTTCTTC.

This clone appeared once. The V call is TRBV30, the J call TRBJ2-3; D uncertain. The CDR3 consists of 15 residues. V was trimmed by 4 bases and J by 11 bases, leaving 25 bases between them. Germline CDR1 and CDR2: GTSNPN and SVGIG (reference sequence). The DNA for the CDR3 is TGTGCCTGGACCCCGCACCCCACGAAACGGGTCCAGCAGTATTTT. Amino acids: CAWTPHPTKRVQQYF.

The gene calls are TRBV7-2 and TRBJ2-1, with a weak D call TRBD2 (7 bases). This CDR3 region has 15 residues. Germline assignment: CDR1 SGHTA and CDR2 FQGNSA. V lost 1 base and J 5 bases, leaving 12 bases between the germline ends. CDR3 sequence: CASSLGGGRHNEQFF. CDR3 DNA: TGTGCCAGCAGCTTAGGGGGGGGCCGGCACAATGAGCAGTTCTTC.

This chain connects TRBV7-9 to TRBJ2-2; 7 bases are a match to TRBD1. CDR3 size: 16 residues. CDR1 SEHNR and CDR2 FQNEAQ come from the germline V gene (reference sequence). V lost 10 bases and J lost 0; bases outside the gene matches: 11. The CDR3 region has the DNA TGTGCCACCCCCCCGGGACAGCGCGCGAACACCGGGGAGCTGTTTTTT. Translation: CATPPGQRANTGELFF.